The 22 T cell receptor beta chains listed next were all sequenced from one sample in a study of blood T cell repertoires in COVID-19. The assay was immunoSEQ multiplex PCR, and TCRdb's table has in-frame clones only and misses some. The table has roughly 250,000 clones, less than 90% seen once; the top ten hold approximately 12%. The sequencing input was peripheral blood. The source of these receptors is a woman in her twenties or thirties with COVID-19, enrolled during active disease.

The CDR3 sequence: CASRGDRGRYNQPQHF. In nucleotides, the CDR3 is TGTGCCAGTAGGGGAGACAGGGGGAGATACAATCAGCCCCAGCATTTT. The V and J genes are TRBV19 and TRBJ1-5, with 9 bases matching TRBD1. This CDR3 is 16 amino acids long. Germline-derived CDR1 and CDR2 are LNHDA and SQIVND (reference sequence). Trimming took 6 bases from V and 3 from J; bases not matched to a gene: 9.

The genes are TRBV5-1 and TRBJ1-4; D possibly corresponds to TRBD1 (5 bases). The CDR3 consists of 15 residues. The V end lost 4 bases, the J end lost 2 bases, and 12 bases lay between the germline ends. CDR1 and CDR2 (germline): SGHRS, YFSETQ. CDR3 nucleotide sequence: TGCGCCAGCAGCCCGGGGGGGACGACTAATGAAAAACTGTTTTTT. Translating it yields CASSPGGTTNEKLFF.

The chain carries TRBV2 and TRBJ1-2, with D perhaps TRBD1 (6 bases). This CDR3 has 13 amino acids. V was cut by 10 bases and J by 10 bases, with 22 bases left in between. CDR1 is SNHLY, CDR2 FYNNEI, per germline. This CDR3 reads CATFTGLRWAYTF. The CDR3 nucleotides are TGTGCCACCTTCACAGGGCTGCGATGGGCCTACACCTTC.

This clone came up once. The chain couples TRBV7-9 to TRBJ1-2, with 10 bases that match TRBD1. Germline V gene lookup returns CDR1 SEHNR and CDR2 FQNEAQ (reference sequence). This CDR3 region has 15 residues. The ends lost 5 bases at V and 2 bases at J; junction bases unmatched: 5. CDR3 loop: CASSGRDRGNYGYTF. The CDR3 DNA reads TGTGCCAGCAGCGGGCGGGACAGGGGAAACTATGGCTACACCTTC.

The chain uses TRBV27 and TRBJ2-7, with 11 nucleotides matching TRBD2. The CDR3 runs to 17 residues. Germline values: CDR1 MNHEY, CDR2 SMNVEV (reference sequence). Trimming at V came to 2 bases and at J to 2 bases, leaving 8 bases not matched to a gene. The chain's CDR3 is CASSLSLAGGPAYEQYF. The CDR3 nucleotides are TGTGCCAGCAGTTTAAGCCTAGCGGGGGGCCCCGCCTACGAGCAGTACTTC.

The chain combines TRBV2 with TRBJ1-5; 7 nucleotides agree with TRBD1. This CDR3 has 15 residues. Germline loops: CDR1 SNHLY, CDR2 FYNNEI. V gave up 6 bases and J gave up 4 bases; unmatched junction bases: 9. CDR3 nucleotide sequence: TGTGCCAGCAGCTTCCGGGACAGACCGAATCAGCCCCAGCATTTT. It codes for CASSFRDRPNQPQHF.

The V and J genes are TRBV11-2 and TRBJ2-7, with D perhaps TRBD2 (6 bases). Germline V gene lookup returns CDR1 SGHAT and CDR2 FQNNGV. The CDR3 is 16 residues long. Trimming left V 4 bases short and J 0 bases short, with 16 bases between. The CDR3 sequence is CASSSSRGVLSYEQYF. DNA of the CDR3: TGTGCCAGCAGCTCGAGTCGCGGGGTGCTCTCCTACGAGCAGTACTTC.

On this clone itself: Other DNA sequences within the sample encode an identical CDR3. J is TRBJ2-7 and V is TRBV27, with 9 bases matching TRBD1. The CDR3 is 14 residues long. The junction had 4 bases not matched to a gene; V was cut back by 5 bases and J by 2 bases. The germline gives CDR1 MNHEY, CDR2 SMNVEV (reference sequence). This chain's CDR3 is CASSSRQGAYEQYF. The DNA of the CDR3 is TGTGCCAGCAGTAGCAGACAGGGGGCCTACGAGCAGTACTTC.

The rearrangement joins TRBV5-1 to TRBJ2-3; TRBD2 aligns across 14 bases. The V gene's germline CDR1 is SGHRS and CDR2 YFSETQ. This CDR3 contains 17 residues. V trimming: 4 bases; J trimming: 7 bases; junction bases outside the gene matches: 11. The CDR3 sequence is CASSLWTSGGPGNTQYF. CDR3 in DNA: TGCGCCAGCAGCCTATGGACTAGCGGGGGGCCGGGAAATACGCAGTATTTT. Complete variable domain (other parts from reference TRBV5-1 and TRBJ2-3): KAGVTQTPRYLIKTRGQQVTLSCSPISGHRSVSWYQQTPGQGLQFLFEYFSETQRNKGNFPGRFSGRQFSNSRSEMNVSTLELGDSALYLCASSLWTSGGPGNTQYFGPGTRLTVL.

The chain couples TRBV18 to TRBJ1-3, with TRBD1 matching over 7 bases. V trimming: 5 bases; J trimming: 0 bases; junction bases outside the gene matches: 13. CDR1 and CDR2 from the germline V gene are KGHSH and LQKENI. The CDR3 contains 18 residues. In DNA, the CDR3 is TGTGCCAGCTCATCTCTTCTCGGACAGGCTAGCTCTGGAAACACCATATATTTT. Its protein product is CASSSLLGQASSGNTIYF.

This clone was seen more than once but under ten times. The V and J genes are TRBV15 and TRBJ1-3; D is undetermined. This CDR3 has 14 residues. V was trimmed by 3 bases and J by 4 bases, leaving 10 bases between them. The germline V gene encodes CDR1 LNHNV and CDR2 YYDKDF (reference sequence). This CDR3 reads CATSRGRGGNTIYF. The CDR3 DNA reads as TGTGCCACCAGCAGGGGGAGAGGGGGAAACACCATATATTTT. Variable domain in full (rest from reference TRBV15 and TRBJ1-3): DAMVIQNPRYQVTQFGKPVTLSCSQTLNHNVMYWYQQKSSQAPKLLFHYYDKDFNNEADTPDNFQSRRPNTSFCFLDIRSPGLGDTAMYLCATSRGRGGNTIYFGEGSWLTVV.

This clone occurred once. The V gene is TRBV27, the J gene TRBJ1-2; 7 bases are a match to TRBD1. The CDR3 is made up of 15 amino acids. J was trimmed by 4 bases and V by 2 bases; bases with no gene match: 7. Per germline, CDR1 MNHEY and CDR2 SMNVEV (reference sequence). The CDR3 spells CASSLTEGAAYGYTF. The CDR3 coding sequence is TGTGCCAGCAGTTTAACTGAGGGGGCGGCCTATGGCTACACCTTC.

The chain couples TRBV5-1 to TRBJ2-7, with 7 bases matching TRBD1. Germline values: CDR1 SGHRS, CDR2 YFSETQ. The CDR3 is 14 residues long. With 4 bases clipped from V and 4 bases from J, the junction kept 8 bases outside the gene matches. In DNA form, the CDR3 reads TGCGCCAGCAGCGCTACAGGGGTTACGTACGAGCAGTACTTC. Encoded protein: CASSATGVTYEQYF. Complete variable domain (other parts from reference TRBV5-1 and TRBJ2-7): KAGVTQTPRYLIKTRGQQVTLSCSPISGHRSVSWYQQTPGQGLQFLFEYFSETQRNKGNFPGRFSGRQFSNSRSEMNVSTLELGDSALYLCASSATGVTYEQYFGPGTRLTVT.

The chain employs TRBV7-9 and TRBJ2-3; tentative D call: TRBD2 (5 bases). V lost 8 bases to trimming and J lost 2 bases, with 17 bases between them. Germline V gives CDR1 SEHNR, CDR2 FQNEAQ (reference sequence). The CDR3 runs 15 residues. The CDR3 DNA reads as TGTGCCAGCCACGTCCGAGACTACGACACAGATACGCAGTATTTT. Its protein is CASHVRDYDTDTQYF.

This sequence joins TRBV5-4 and TRBJ2-5; TRBD2 matches at 7 bases. In germline, CDR1 is SGHNT, CDR2 YYREEE (reference sequence). CDR3 length: 15 residues. J gave up 4 bases and V 6 bases, and 12 bases lay outside the gene matches. The CDR3 DNA sequence: TGTGCCAGCACCGGGGGGTTGGAAGGTCTAGAGACCCAGTACTTC. It is translated as CASTGGLEGLETQYF.

The chain uses TRBV6-1 and TRBJ1-2; 9 positions match TRBD1. Trimming took 5 bases from V and 4 from J; bases not matched to a gene: 8. Germline V gene lookup returns CDR1 MNHNS and CDR2 SASEGT. The CDR3 consists of 15 residues. CDR3 amino acids: CASSTSQGARYGYTF. The CDR3 region has the DNA TGTGCCAGCAGTACCTCACAGGGGGCTCGCTATGGCTACACCTTC.

This chain joins TRBV5-4 and TRBJ1-2; TRBD1 matches 7 bases. Unmatched junction bases numbered 5, after V lost 4 bases and J lost 2 bases. Germline V lookup: CDR1 SGHNT, CDR2 YYREEE (reference sequence). This CDR3 is 14 amino acids long. This CDR3 is CASSRGQYNYGYTF. CDR3 bases: TGTGCCAGCAGCCGGGGACAGTACAACTATGGCTACACCTTC. Complete variable domain (other parts from reference TRBV5-4 and TRBJ1-2): ETGVTQSPTHLIKTRGQQVTLRCSSQSGHNTVSWYQQALGQGPQFIFQYYREEENGRGNFPPRFSGLQFPNYSSELNVNALELDDSALYLCASSRGQYNYGYTFGSGTRLTVV.

This clone was recorded once. V usage is TRBV19 and J usage is TRBJ1-5, with D perhaps TRBD1 (6 bases). The germline V gene has CDR1 LNHDA and CDR2 SQIVND (reference sequence). CDR3 length equals 13 residues. Trimming stripped 9 bases from V and 8 bases from J, with 17 bases between. The CDR3 nucleotides are TGTGCCAGCAGGGACATCTTATTTGAGCCCCAGCATTTT. Amino acid sequence: CASRDILFEPQHF. Drawing the rest from reference TRBV19 and TRBJ1-5, the complete variable domain is DGGITQSPKYLFRKEGQNVTLSCEQNLNHDAMYWYRQDPGQGLRLIYYSQIVNDFQKGDIAEGYSVSREKKESFPLTVTSAQKNPTAFYLCASRDILFEPQHFGDGTRLSIL.

The CDR3 coding sequence is TGTGCCAGCAGCCCGGGAACAGGGATGAACATTCAGTACTTC. Its translation: CASSPGTGMNIQYF. This chain uses TRBV11-2 with TRBJ2-4, with D perhaps matching TRBD1 (6 bases). The V gene's germline CDR1 is SGHAT and CDR2 FQNNGV. This CDR3 contains 14 residues. V was pared by 5 bases and J by 7 bases, with 15 bases between.

V is TRBV2 and J is TRBJ2-7; tentatively, D is TRBD2 (5 bases). CDR3 length: 13 amino acids. Germline CDR1 SNHLY, CDR2 FYNNEI. The V gene lost 7 bases and the J gene lost 5 bases, with 15 bases spanning the gap. DNA for the CDR3: TGTGCCAGCATCCCGTTCTGGGGAGACGAGCAGTACTTC. Translating gives CASIPFWGDEQYF.

The chain has TRBV5-1 and TRBJ2-7, with D perhaps TRBD2 (6 bases). Trimming cost V 0 bases and J 2 bases, with 12 bases left between them. The length of the CDR3 is 15 residues. Germline CDR1 and CDR2: SGHRS and YFSETQ. The CDR3 DNA reads as TGCGCCAGCAGCTTGGTGCGGCGGGGTACCTACGAGCAGTACTTC. Its translation: CASSLVRRGTYEQYF.

As concerns this clone: This sample includes further DNA sequences coding for the same CDR3. The V and J genes are TRBV28 and TRBJ1-2; no clear D. Trimming took 6 bases from V and 1 from J, leaving 15 bases between them. This CDR3 has 15 residues. In germline, CDR1 is MDHEN, CDR2 SYDVKM. CDR3: CASSLSGSFNYGYTF. The CDR3 nucleotides are TGTGCCAGCAGCCTGTCGGGGAGCTTTAACTATGGCTACACCTTC.